The present T cell receptor beta chain was sequenced within a study of cytomegalovirus exposure and HLA in healthy donors. This clone was recorded once. Germline CDR1 reads SQVTM; CDR2 reads ANQGSEA. Trimming took off 5 bases at V and 5 bases at J, with 12 bases between the two ends. The CDR3 length is 12 residues. Amplification used 60 Vbeta primers and 13 Jbeta primers. Libraries were prepared by immunoSEQ multiplex PCR; TCRdb keeps only in-frame clonotypes and omits some of them. The sample shows hundreds of thousands of clones, around 73% of them seen only once. Sequencing was performed on PBMCs. This chain connects TRBV29-1 to TRBJ2-5, with a tentative D call TRBD1 (6 bases). The clonotype originates from a male donor in good health and CMV-seronegative. The CDR3 sequence: CSVQTGFETQYF. The CDR3 DNA reads as TGCAGCGTTCAAACAGGGTTTGAGACCCAGTACTTC.